This T cell receptor (beta chain) is drawn from a study of CXCR3-negative and CXCR3-positive naive CD8 T cells. For the study at large: The libraries yielded 120 million to 150 million TRB reads, about 1.5 +/- 0.3 million each. General study points: Compared with CXCR3-negative naive cells, CXCR3-positive naive cells showed more hydrophobic TRB CDR3s. With surface CD5 comparable between naive subsets, TCR strength was estimated using properties derived from the TRB CDR3. Partly lower CXCR3 expression followed cryopreservation, and most assays relied on fresh PBMCs.

The study made its TRB cDNA libraries by 5' RACE, adding UMI labels. TCRdb reprocessed the 5' RACE reads and reports one entry per CDR3 protein, with no DNA. Here the sample table reports around 140,000 distinct CDR3 sequences. Cells that were CD45RO-CCR7+CD27+CD95- constituted naive CD8+ T cells. Germline values: CDR1 SGHVS, CDR2 FQNEAQ. CDR3 size: 14 residues. As regards this clonotype: Its antigen is unidentified.

The origin of this receptor is a human donor in good health. Some clones in this sample may be carry-over from other donors' samples. Sequencing input: naive CXCR3+ CD8+ T cells from blood. Stated subset: CD45RO-CCR7+CD27+CD95- naive CD8+ T cells expressing CXCR3 (TNR3+). This chain links TRBV7-8 with TRBJ1-2; TCRdb names TRBD1, which stays unverified in the absence of DNA. The CDR3 protein is CASSFRTGNRGYTF.